The T cell receptor (beta chain) under discussion was sequenced for a study of control samples from healthy donors and cancer patients. Assay: immunoSEQ multiplex PCR; the TCRdb copy retains only in-frame clones and omits some. The data show around 84,000 clones, 84% seen once. V lost 3 bases, J lost 4 bases, and 10 bases lay in between. The germline CDR1 and CDR2 sequences are SGHRS and YFSETQ. CDR3 length equals 13 residues. The V call is TRBV5-1, the J call TRBJ1-1; D perhaps matches TRBD1 (6 bases). The clonotype originates from a man aged 60 to 75 with head and neck cancer. The sample taken for sequencing was PBMCs. The CDR3, as DNA: TGCGCCAGCAGCTCAGGGGTTACCACTGAAGCTTTCTTT. This codes for CASSSGVTTEAFF.